The rows below give T cell receptor beta chains drawn from one sample of a study of T cells in Graves' hyperthyroidism and ophthalmopathy. TCRdb itself ran the multiplex PCR reads through MiXCR, one entry per CDR3 protein. The sample has nearly 750,000 distinct CDR3 sequences; roughly a third are singletons. The sample comprised blood. These receptors all come from a woman aged 40 to 55 with Graves' hyperthyroidism. Each CDR3 is given with its conserved first and last residue. A D gene is named only where the DNA matches it firmly.

v_gene: TRBV7-9; d_gene: .; j_gene: TRBJ1-1; CDR3aa: CASSYRSTEAFF
v_gene: TRBV5-1; d_gene: .; j_gene: TRBJ1-3; CDR3aa: CASSLSRGAGNTIYF
v_gene: TRBV7-2; d_gene: .; j_gene: TRBJ1-3; CDR3aa: CASSQEHTISGNTIYF
v_gene: TRBV10-3; d_gene: TRBD1; j_gene: TRBJ1-6; CDR3aa: CAISSGTGGSSPLHF
v_gene: TRBV20-1; d_gene: .; j_gene: TRBJ1-1; CDR3aa: CSATTGTEAFF
v_gene: TRBV7-9; d_gene: .; j_gene: TRBJ2-2; CDR3aa: CASSPGTLAGELFF
v_gene: TRBV5-6; d_gene: TRBD1; j_gene: TRBJ1-5; CDR3aa: CAGRSTGSNQPQHF
v_gene: TRBV29-1; d_gene: TRBD1; j_gene: TRBJ2-7; CDR3aa: CSWRTGLYEQYF
v_gene: TRBV6-6; d_gene: .; j_gene: TRBJ1-1; CDR3aa: CAIEDDSPMAEAFF
v_gene: TRBV10-1; d_gene: .; j_gene: TRBJ2-3; CDR3aa: CASSEVRGDTQYF
v_gene: TRBV19; d_gene: .; j_gene: TRBJ1-1; CDR3aa: CASSILPVPIDTEAFF
v_gene: TRBV5-6; d_gene: .; j_gene: TRBJ1-6; CDR3aa: CASSPMGLWTNSPLHF
v_gene: TRBV7-2; d_gene: .; j_gene: .; CDR3aa: CASSQETYNEQFF
v_gene: TRBV5-1; d_gene: TRBD1; j_gene: TRBJ2-7; CDR3aa: CASSLRQGVEYEQHF
v_gene: TRBV30; d_gene: .; j_gene: TRBJ1-2; CDR3aa: CAWSGGYGYTF
v_gene: TRBV7-9; d_gene: .; j_gene: TRBJ1-2; CDR3aa: CASSPGAPQNYGYTF
v_gene: TRBV14; d_gene: .; j_gene: TRBJ1-2; CDR3aa: CASSQVPGYGYTF
v_gene: TRBV4-1; d_gene: .; j_gene: TRBJ1-5; CDR3aa: CASSQGPPYQPQHF
v_gene: TRBV29-1; d_gene: .; j_gene: TRBJ1-4; CDR3aa: CSVELGASGYPNEKLFF
v_gene: TRBV9; d_gene: .; j_gene: TRBJ1-2; CDR3aa: CASSVGHQGPSGYTF
v_gene: TRBV7-8; d_gene: TRBD2; j_gene: TRBJ2-5; CDR3aa: CASSLVGGGLIQETQYF
v_gene: TRBV4-2; d_gene: TRBD2; j_gene: TRBJ2-7; CDR3aa: CASSQSLAGYYEQYF
v_gene: TRBV20-1; d_gene: TRBD1; j_gene: TRBJ1-1; CDR3aa: CSAREPRQGAYTEAFF
v_gene: TRBV12-3/TRBV12-4; d_gene: .; j_gene: TRBJ1-2; CDR3aa: CASSFSRQIPHYGYTF